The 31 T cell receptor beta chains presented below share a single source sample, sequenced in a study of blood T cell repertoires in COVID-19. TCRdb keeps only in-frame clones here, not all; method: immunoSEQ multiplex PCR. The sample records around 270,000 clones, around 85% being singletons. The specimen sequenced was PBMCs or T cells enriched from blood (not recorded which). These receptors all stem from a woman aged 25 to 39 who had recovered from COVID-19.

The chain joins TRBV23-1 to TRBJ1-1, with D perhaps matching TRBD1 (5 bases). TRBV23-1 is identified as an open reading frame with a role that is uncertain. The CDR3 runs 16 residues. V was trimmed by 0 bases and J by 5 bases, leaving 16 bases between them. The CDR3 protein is CASSQSGPGGWTEAFF. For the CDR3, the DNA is TGCGCCAGCAGTCAATCGGGACCCGGGGGTTGGACTGAAGCTTTCTTT.

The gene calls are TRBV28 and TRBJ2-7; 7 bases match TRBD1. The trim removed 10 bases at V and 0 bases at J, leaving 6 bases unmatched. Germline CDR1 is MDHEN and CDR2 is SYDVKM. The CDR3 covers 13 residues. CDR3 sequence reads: CATLTGRSYEQYF. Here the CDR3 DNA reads TGTGCCACCCTGACAGGGCGCTCCTACGAGCAGTACTTC.

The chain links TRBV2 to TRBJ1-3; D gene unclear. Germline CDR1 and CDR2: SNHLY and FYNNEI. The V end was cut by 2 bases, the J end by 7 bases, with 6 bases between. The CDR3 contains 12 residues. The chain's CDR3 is CASSEHRNTIYF. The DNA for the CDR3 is TGTGCCAGCAGTGAACACCGGAACACCATATATTTT.

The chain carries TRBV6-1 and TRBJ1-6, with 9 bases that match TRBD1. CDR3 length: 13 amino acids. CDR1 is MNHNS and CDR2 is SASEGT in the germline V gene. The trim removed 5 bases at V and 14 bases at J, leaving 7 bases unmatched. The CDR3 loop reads CASSHRDRVSLHF. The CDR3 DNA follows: TGTGCCAGCAGTCACCGGGACAGGGTCTCCCTCCACTTT.

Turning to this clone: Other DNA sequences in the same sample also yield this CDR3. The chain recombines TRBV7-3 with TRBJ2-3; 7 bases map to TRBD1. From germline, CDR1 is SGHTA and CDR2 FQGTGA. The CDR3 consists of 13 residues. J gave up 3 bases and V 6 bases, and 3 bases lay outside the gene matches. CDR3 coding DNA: TGTGCCAGCAGTCCGACAGGGACAGATACGCAGTATTTT. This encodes CASSPTGTDTQYF.

CDR3 sequence reads: CASSESASVYNEQFF. The CDR3 DNA follows: TGTGCCAGCAGTGAATCGGCTAGCGTCTACAATGAGCAGTTCTTC. The chain has TRBV6-1 and TRBJ2-1; possible D gene TRBD2, 6 bases. Germline V gene sequence: CDR1 MNHNS, CDR2 SASEGT. Trimming left V 2 bases short and J 3 bases short, with 11 bases between. The CDR3 has 15 amino acids.

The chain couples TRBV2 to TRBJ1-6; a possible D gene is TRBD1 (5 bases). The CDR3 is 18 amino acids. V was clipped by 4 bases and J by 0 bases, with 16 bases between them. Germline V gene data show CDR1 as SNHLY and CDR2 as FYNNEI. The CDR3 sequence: CASSGGPAKSSYNSPLHF. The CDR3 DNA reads TGTGCCAGCAGTGGGGGCCCAGCGAAGAGCTCCTATAATTCACCCCTCCACTTT.

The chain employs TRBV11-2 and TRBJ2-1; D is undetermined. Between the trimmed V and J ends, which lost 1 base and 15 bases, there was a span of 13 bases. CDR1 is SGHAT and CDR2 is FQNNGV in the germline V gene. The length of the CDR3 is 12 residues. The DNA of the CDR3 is TGTGCCAGCAGCTTAGCGTATAACAGAACGTTCTTC. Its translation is CASSLAYNRTFF.

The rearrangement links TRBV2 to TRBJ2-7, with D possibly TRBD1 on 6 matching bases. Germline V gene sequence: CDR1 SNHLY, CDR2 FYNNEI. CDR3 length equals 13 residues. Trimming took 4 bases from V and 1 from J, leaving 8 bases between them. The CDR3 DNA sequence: TGTGCCAGCAGTGTAGGGGGTTCCTACGAGCAGTACTTC. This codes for CASSVGGSYEQYF.

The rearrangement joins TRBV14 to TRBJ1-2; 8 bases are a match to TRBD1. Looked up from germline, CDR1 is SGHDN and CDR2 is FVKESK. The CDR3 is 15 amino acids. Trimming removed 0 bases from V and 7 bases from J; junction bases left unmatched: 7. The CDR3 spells CASSQDPGTGGGYTF. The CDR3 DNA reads TGTGCCAGCAGCCAAGATCCCGGGACAGGCGGTGGCTACACCTTC.

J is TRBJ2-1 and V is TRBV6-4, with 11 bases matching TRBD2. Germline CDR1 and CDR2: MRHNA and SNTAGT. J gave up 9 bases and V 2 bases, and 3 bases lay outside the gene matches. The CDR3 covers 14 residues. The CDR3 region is CASSDLLAGGEQFF. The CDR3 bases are TGTGCCAGCAGTGACCTGCTAGCGGGGGGTGAGCAGTTCTTC.

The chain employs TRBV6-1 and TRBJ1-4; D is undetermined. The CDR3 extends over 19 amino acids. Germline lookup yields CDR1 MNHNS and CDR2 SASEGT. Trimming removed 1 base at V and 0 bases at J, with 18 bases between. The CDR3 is CASSEVLLPLGATNEKLFF. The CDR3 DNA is TGTGCCAGCAGTGAAGTCCTATTACCCCTCGGTGCAACTAATGAAAAACTGTTTTTT.

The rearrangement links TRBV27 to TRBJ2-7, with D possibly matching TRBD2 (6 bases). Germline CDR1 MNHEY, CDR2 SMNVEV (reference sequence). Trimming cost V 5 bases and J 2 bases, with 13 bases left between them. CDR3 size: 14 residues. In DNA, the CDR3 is TGTGCCAGCAGTCATGCGGGACTGGCCTACGAGCAGTACTTC. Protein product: CASSHAGLAYEQYF.

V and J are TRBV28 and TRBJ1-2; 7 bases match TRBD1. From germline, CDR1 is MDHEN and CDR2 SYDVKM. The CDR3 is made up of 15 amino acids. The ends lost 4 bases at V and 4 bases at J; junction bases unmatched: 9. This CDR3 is CASSSRNRGRYGYTF. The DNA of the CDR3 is TGTGCCAGCAGTTCCCGGAACAGGGGACGCTATGGCTACACCTTC.

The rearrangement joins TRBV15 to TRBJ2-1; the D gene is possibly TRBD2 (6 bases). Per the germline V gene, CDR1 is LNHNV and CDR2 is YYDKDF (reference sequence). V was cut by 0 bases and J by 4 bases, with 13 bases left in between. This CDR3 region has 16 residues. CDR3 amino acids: CATSRDWASDYNEQFF. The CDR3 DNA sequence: TGTGCCACCAGCAGAGATTGGGCTAGCGATTACAATGAGCAGTTCTTC.

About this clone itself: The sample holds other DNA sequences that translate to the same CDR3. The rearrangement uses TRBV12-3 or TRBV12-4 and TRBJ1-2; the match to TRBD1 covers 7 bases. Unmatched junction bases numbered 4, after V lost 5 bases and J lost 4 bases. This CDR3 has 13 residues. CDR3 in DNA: TGTGCCAGCAGTCCGGGACAGTCCTATGGCTACACCTTC. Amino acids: CASSPGQSYGYTF.

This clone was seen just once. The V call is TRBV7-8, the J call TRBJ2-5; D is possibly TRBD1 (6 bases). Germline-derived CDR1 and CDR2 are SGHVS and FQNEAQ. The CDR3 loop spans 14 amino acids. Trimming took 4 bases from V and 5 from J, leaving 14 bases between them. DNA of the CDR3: TGTGCCAGCAGCTGGGGCAGGGGCGGGGAGACCCAGTACTTC. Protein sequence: CASSWGRGGETQYF.

The CDR3 DNA is TGTGCCAGCAGGAGGATGGAGGGGGAGGGCTACGAGCAGTACTTC. Translating gives CASRRMEGEGYEQYF. V usage is TRBV25-1 and J usage is TRBJ2-7, with D possibly matching TRBD2 (7 bases). V shed 6 bases and J shed 3 bases, with 18 bases lying between them. This CDR3 spans 15 amino acids. CDR1 MGHDK and CDR2 SYGVNS come from the germline V gene.

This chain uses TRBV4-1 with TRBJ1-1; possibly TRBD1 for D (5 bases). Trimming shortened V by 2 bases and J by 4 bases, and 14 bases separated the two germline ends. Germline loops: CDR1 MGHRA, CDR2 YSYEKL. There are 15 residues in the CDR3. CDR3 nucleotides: TGCGCCAGCAGCCAACCCGAGAGGGGACTCACTGAAGCTTTCTTT. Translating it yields CASSQPERGLTEAFF.

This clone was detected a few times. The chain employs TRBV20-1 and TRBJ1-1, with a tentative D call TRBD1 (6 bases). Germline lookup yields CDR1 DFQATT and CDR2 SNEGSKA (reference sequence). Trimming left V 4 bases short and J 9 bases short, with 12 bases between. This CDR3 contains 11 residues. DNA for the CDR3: TGCAGTGCTACCCGGGACAAACAAGCTTTCTTT. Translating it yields CSATRDKQAFF.

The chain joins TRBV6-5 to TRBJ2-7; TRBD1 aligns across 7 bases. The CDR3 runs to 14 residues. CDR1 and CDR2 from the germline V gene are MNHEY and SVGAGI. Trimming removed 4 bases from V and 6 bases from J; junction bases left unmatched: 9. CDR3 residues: CASSSPGQLSEQYF. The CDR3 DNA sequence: TGTGCCAGCAGTTCTCCGGGACAGCTCTCCGAGCAGTACTTC.

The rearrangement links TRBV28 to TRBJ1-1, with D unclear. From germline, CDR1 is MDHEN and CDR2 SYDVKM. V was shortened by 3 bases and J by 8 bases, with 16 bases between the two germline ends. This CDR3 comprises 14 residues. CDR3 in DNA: TGTGCCAGCAGTTTGGGCGTCGGCCGTGGCGAAGCTTTCTTT. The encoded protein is CASSLGVGRGEAFF.

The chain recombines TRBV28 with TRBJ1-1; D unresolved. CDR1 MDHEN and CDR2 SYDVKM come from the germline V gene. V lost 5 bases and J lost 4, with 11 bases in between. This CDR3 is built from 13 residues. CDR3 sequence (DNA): TGTGCCAGCAGTGCTCTGTACGGCACTGAAGCTTTCTTT. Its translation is CASSALYGTEAFF.

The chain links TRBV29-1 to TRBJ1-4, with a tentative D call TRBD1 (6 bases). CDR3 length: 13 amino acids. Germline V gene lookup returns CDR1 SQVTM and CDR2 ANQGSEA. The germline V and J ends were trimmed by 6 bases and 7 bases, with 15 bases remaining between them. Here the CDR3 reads CSVYRVGGEKLFF. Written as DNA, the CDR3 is TGCAGCGTGTACAGGGTTGGCGGTGAAAAACTGTTTTTT. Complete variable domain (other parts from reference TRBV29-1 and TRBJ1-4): SAVISQKPSRDICQRGTSLTIQCQVDSQVTMMFWYRQQPGQSLTLIATANQGSEATYESGFVIDKFPISRPNLTFSTLTVSNMSPEDSSIYLCSVYRVGGEKLFFGSGTQLSVL.

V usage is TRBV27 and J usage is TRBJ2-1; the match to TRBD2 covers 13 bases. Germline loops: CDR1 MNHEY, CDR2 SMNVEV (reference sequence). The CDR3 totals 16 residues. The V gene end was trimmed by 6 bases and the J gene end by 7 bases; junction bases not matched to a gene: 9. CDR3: CASRWGGLAGWNEQFF. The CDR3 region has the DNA TGTGCCAGCAGGTGGGGGGGACTAGCGGGGTGGAATGAGCAGTTCTTC.

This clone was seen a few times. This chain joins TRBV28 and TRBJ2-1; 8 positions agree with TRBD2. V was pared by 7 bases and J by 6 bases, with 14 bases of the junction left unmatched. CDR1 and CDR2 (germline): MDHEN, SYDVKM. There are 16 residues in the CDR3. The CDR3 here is CASNPSGAGAINEQFF. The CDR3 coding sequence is TGTGCCAGCAACCCGAGCGGAGCGGGGGCGATCAATGAGCAGTTCTTC.

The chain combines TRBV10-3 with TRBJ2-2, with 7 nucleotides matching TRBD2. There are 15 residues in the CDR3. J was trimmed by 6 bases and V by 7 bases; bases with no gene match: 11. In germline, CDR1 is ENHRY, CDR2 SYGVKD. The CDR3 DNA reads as TGTGCCATCAAGAACGAGCGGGACCGAGCCGGGGAGCTGTTTTTT. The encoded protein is CAIKNERDRAGELFF.

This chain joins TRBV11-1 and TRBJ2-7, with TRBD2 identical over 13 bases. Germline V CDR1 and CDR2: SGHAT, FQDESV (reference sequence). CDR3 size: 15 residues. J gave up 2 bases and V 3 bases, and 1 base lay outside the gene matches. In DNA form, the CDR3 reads TGTGCCAGCAGCTTTGGGACTAGCGGGACCTACGAGCAGTACTTC. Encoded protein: CASSFGTSGTYEQYF.

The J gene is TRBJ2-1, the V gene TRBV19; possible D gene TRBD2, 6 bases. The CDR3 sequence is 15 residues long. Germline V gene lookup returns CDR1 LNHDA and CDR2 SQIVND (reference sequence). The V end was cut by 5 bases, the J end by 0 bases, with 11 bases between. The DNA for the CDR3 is TGTGCCAGTAGTGTAGCGGTAAGCTCCTACAATGAGCAGTTCTTC. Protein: CASSVAVSSYNEQFF.

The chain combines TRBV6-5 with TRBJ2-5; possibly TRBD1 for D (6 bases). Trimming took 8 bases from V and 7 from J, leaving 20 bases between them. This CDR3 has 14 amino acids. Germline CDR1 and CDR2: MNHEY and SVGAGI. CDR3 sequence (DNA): TGTGCCAGCGGGACACCCCCCAGGATAGGGACCCAGTACTTC. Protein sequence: CASGTPPRIGTQYF.

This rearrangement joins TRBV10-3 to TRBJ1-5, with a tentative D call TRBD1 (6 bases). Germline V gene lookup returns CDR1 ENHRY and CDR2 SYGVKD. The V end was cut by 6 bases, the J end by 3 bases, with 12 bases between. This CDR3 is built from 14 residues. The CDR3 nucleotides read TGTGCCATCAGGGAACAGGGTCTCAATCAGCCCCAGCATTTT. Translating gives CAIREQGLNQPQHF.